The 5 T cell receptor beta chains below all came from one sample that was sequenced in a study of T cell responses to AZD1222 COVID-19 vaccine. Assay used: immunoSEQ multiplex PCR; TCRdb lists only in-frame clones, some missing. The repertoire holds tens of thousands of clones, with roughly 88% as singletons. Sequencing was performed on peripheral blood, taken on day 0 of AZD1222 vaccination. The receptor source for this set is an adult in good health.

The chain has TRBV5-6 and TRBJ1-2, with no clear D. Trimming stripped 4 bases from V and 4 bases from J, with 11 bases between. The CDR3 sequence is 13 residues long. CDR1 is SGHDT and CDR2 is YYEEEE in the germline V gene. CDR3 amino acids: CASSMTLSYGYTF. The CDR3 DNA reads as TGTGCCAGCAGCATGACCCTGTCCTATGGCTACACCTTC.

The chain has TRBV4-1 and TRBJ1-2; 9 bases align to TRBD1. CDR1 and CDR2 (germline): MGHRA, YSYEKL. CDR3 length equals 16 residues. Trimming cost V 1 base and J 6 bases; bases outside gene matches: 9. The CDR3 region has the DNA TGCGCCAGCAGCCAAGGCCCCGGGACAGGGTTTAATGGCTACACCTTC. Residues: CASSQGPGTGFNGYTF.

The chain combines TRBV28 with TRBJ1-1; 10 bases fit TRBD1. The trim removed 9 bases at V and 6 bases at J, leaving 4 bases unmatched. The V gene's germline CDR1 is MDHEN and CDR2 SYDVKM. The CDR3 runs to 12 residues. The CDR3 loop is CASSGTGAEAFF. The CDR3 DNA is TGTGCCAGTTCCGGGACAGGGGCTGAAGCTTTCTTT.

V is TRBV10-1 and J is TRBJ1-2; 7 positions agree with TRBD1. The CDR3 totals 10 residues. In germline, CDR1 is WNHNN, CDR2 SYGVQD (reference sequence). The CDR3 spells CAQGDYGYTF. CDR3 DNA: TGCGCTCAGGGGGATTATGGCTACACCTTC.

In nucleotides, the CDR3 is TGTGCCAGCTCACCATCAGGGGACGGCTACACCTTC. Translation gives CASSPSGDGYTF. The rearrangement joins TRBV18 to TRBJ1-2, with a possible D match to TRBD1 (6 bases). Germline CDR1 and CDR2: KGHSH and LQKENI. The CDR3 contains 12 residues. V was pared by 2 bases and J by 8 bases, with 9 bases between.